Following are 24 T cell receptor beta chains from one sample sequenced in a study of CD8 T cells in ankylosing spondylitis. One entry per CDR3 protein results from TCRdb running MiXCR on the 5' RACE reads. The table includes 150,000 or so distinct CDR3 sequences, about 32% detected once. Sequencing was done on a sample of synovial fluid, either unsorted or a sorted T cell fraction (not recorded which). The receptors were sampled from a male donor with ankylosing spondylitis.

The chain carries TRBV5-1 and TRBJ1-2, with TRBD1 matching 10 bases. Germline values: CDR1 SGHRS, CDR2 YFSETQ. The CDR3 sequence is 17 residues long. With 3 bases clipped from V and 2 bases from J, the junction kept 10 bases outside the gene matches. The CDR3 DNA follows: TGCGCCAGCAGCTCCCGGGACAGGGGCCCCCCGAACTATGGCTACACCTTC. It translates to CASSSRDRGPPNYGYTF.

The chain links TRBV7-6 to TRBJ2-3; perhaps TRBD2 as D (6 bases). V lost 5 bases and J lost 6, with 18 bases in between. The CDR3 sequence is 15 residues long. From germline, CDR1 is SGHVS and CDR2 FNYEAQ. The chain's CDR3 is CASSSTGLKYDTQYF. The CDR3 DNA is TGTGCCAGCAGCAGTACGGGACTGAAGTATGATACGCAGTATTTT.

The table lists this clonotype with a few counts. This sequence joins TRBV20-1 and TRBJ1-2, with D possibly matching TRBD1 (6 bases). Germline V gene lookup returns CDR1 DFQATT and CDR2 SNEGSKA (reference sequence). This CDR3 is 13 amino acids long. V lost 6 bases to trimming and J lost 5 bases, with 16 bases between them. The CDR3 spells CSAEDRALYGYTF. The CDR3, as DNA: TGCAGTGCAGAGGACAGAGCACTATATGGCTACACCTTC.

The gene calls are TRBV11-2 and TRBJ2-2; TRBD2 agrees at 9 bases. The V and J ends lost 3 bases and 7 bases, in that order; junction bases with no gene match: 15. Germline V gene data show CDR1 as SGHAT and CDR2 as FQNNGV. The CDR3 consists of 18 residues. CDR3 region: CASSLGALAGVRRGELFF. Here the CDR3 DNA reads TGTGCCAGCAGCTTGGGGGCACTAGCGGGCGTGCGTCGCGGGGAGCTGTTTTTT.

The CDR3 loop is CASRFTGYYGYTF. The DNA for the CDR3 is TGTGCCAGCAGGTTTACAGGGTACTATGGCTACACCTTC. This rearrangement joins TRBV28 to TRBJ1-2, with D maybe TRBD1 (6 bases). Between the trimmed V and J ends, which lost 6 bases and 3 bases, there was a span of 11 bases. CDR3 length: 13 residues. CDR1 MDHEN and CDR2 SYDVKM come from the germline V gene.

Only a few counts were recorded for this clonotype. The rearrangement uses TRBV3-1 and TRBJ2-6; D may be TRBD1 (5 bases). The CDR3 sequence is 19 residues long. Trimming left V 0 bases short and J 1 base short, with 16 bases between. Germline CDR1 is LGHDT and CDR2 is YNNKEL (reference sequence). CDR3 sequence (DNA): TGTGCCAGCAGCCAAGAACGGCGGACACCTGTTTCTGGGGCCAACGTCCTGACTTTC. Translating gives CASSQERRTPVSGANVLTF.

The table lists this clonotype with a few counts. V and J are TRBV11-3 and TRBJ2-2, with a tentative D call TRBD1 (6 bases). Germline loops: CDR1 SGHNT, CDR2 YENEEA. Trimming stripped 3 bases from V and 1 base from J, with 9 bases between. The CDR3 is made up of 15 amino acids. For the CDR3, the DNA is TGTGCCAGCAGCTTCAACAGGGTGAACACCGGGGAGCTGTTTTTT. Protein product: CASSFNRVNTGELFF.

This chain links TRBV11-3 with TRBJ2-1; 7 bases map to TRBD1. The ends lost 6 bases at V and 4 bases at J; junction bases unmatched: 3. Germline V gene lookup returns CDR1 SGHNT and CDR2 YENEEA. CDR3 length equals 13 residues. The CDR3 sequence is CASRGQNYNEQFF. The CDR3 coding sequence is TGTGCCAGCAGGGGACAGAATTACAATGAGCAGTTCTTC.

This chain joins TRBV7-2 and TRBJ2-5, with a tentative D call TRBD2 (6 bases). Looked up from germline, CDR1 is SGHTA and CDR2 is FQGNSA. CDR3 size: 15 residues. V lost 1 base and J lost 1, with 10 bases in between. DNA of the CDR3: TGTGCCAGCAGCTTAGGGGGAGGAAGCCAAGAGACCCAGTACTTC. Translating gives CASSLGGGSQETQYF.

In its sample, this clonotype was seen a few times. This rearrangement joins TRBV28 to TRBJ2-7; 9 positions agree with TRBD1. This CDR3 region has 16 residues. The V gene end was trimmed by 0 bases and the J gene end by 4 bases; junction bases not matched to a gene: 7. Germline CDR1 and CDR2: MDHEN and SYDVKM. The CDR3 DNA is TGTGCCAGCAGTTTATGGAGACAGGGGGGTAAATACGAGCAGTACTTC. This codes for CASSLWRQGGKYEQYF.

The chain combines TRBV29-1 with TRBJ1-2; TRBD1 might be the D (6 bases). V gave up 7 bases and J gave up 6 bases, with 18 bases separating them. The CDR3 sequence is 13 residues long. Germline loops: CDR1 SQVTM, CDR2 ANQGSEA. The CDR3: CSAGRTVDDGYTF. CDR3 DNA: TGCAGCGCCGGTCGGACAGTGGATGATGGCTACACCTTC.

This clonotype occurred many times. This chain joins TRBV15 and TRBJ2-5; D is unclear. V was pared by 6 bases and J by 2 bases, with 10 bases between. The CDR3 runs 13 residues. The V gene's germline CDR1 is LNHNV and CDR2 YYDKDF (reference sequence). The CDR3 coding sequence is TGTGCCACCAGTGGGCTAGTTCAAGAGACCCAGTACTTC. Amino acid sequence: CATSGLVQETQYF.

The genes are TRBV6-1 and TRBJ2-7; 12 bases are a match to TRBD2. CDR1 MNHNS and CDR2 SASEGT come from the germline V gene. V gave up 6 bases and J gave up 2 bases; unmatched junction bases: 2. There are 14 residues in the CDR3. The CDR3 spells CASRRTSGTYEQYF. The CDR3 DNA reads TGTGCCAGCAGAAGGACTAGCGGGACCTACGAGCAGTACTTC.

The V gene is TRBV7-3, the J gene TRBJ2-1; 7 bases line up with TRBD2. The CDR3 totals 13 residues. The J segment lost 10 bases and the V segment lost 5 bases, leaving 8 bases of the junction unmatched. Looked up from germline, CDR1 is SGHTA and CDR2 is FQGTGA. The CDR3 reads CASSPARGGEQFF. In DNA form, the CDR3 reads TGTGCCAGCAGCCCAGCTAGGGGAGGGGAGCAGTTCTTC.

This clonotype has only a few counts. The chain carries TRBV5-1 and TRBJ2-1, with a possible D match to TRBD1 (6 bases). Germline CDR1 and CDR2: SGHRS and YFSETQ. The CDR3 consists of 16 residues. The V and J ends lost 5 bases and 1 base respectively, with 16 bases between them. DNA for the CDR3: TGCGCCAGCAGACCCCAGGGGACGGGGTCCTACAATGAGCAGTTCTTC. Translating gives CASRPQGTGSYNEQFF. Full variable domain (remainder filled in from reference TRBV5-1 and TRBJ2-1): KAGVTQTPRYLIKTRGQQVTLSCSPISGHRSVSWYQQTPGQGLQFLFEYFSETQRNKGNFPGRFSGRQFSNSRSEMNVSTLELGDSALYLCASRPQGTGSYNEQFFGPGTRLTVL.

This clonotype was counted only a few times. The chain employs TRBV5-1 and TRBJ2-3; TRBD2 matches at 8 bases. The V segment lost 0 bases and the J segment 2 bases; nucleotides outside the gene matches: 14. The CDR3 spans 19 residues. The germline V gene has CDR1 SGHRS and CDR2 YFSETQ. The CDR3 nucleotides are TGCGCCAGCAGCTTGGGGGCTAGCGGGCGTCGCCGTTTCACAGATACGCAGTATTTT. It translates to CASSLGASGRRRFTDTQYF.

This chain uses TRBV3-1 with TRBJ1-2; D ambiguous. CDR3 size: 16 residues. CDR1 and CDR2 from the germline V gene are LGHDT and YNNKEL (reference sequence). V gave up 1 base and J gave up 4 bases, with 16 bases separating them. Written as DNA, the CDR3 is TGTGCCAGCAGCCAAGTTGACAACTACTCCCCCTATGGCTACACCTTC. Its protein is CASSQVDNYSPYGYTF.

This chain connects TRBV20-1 to TRBJ2-7; D unclear. Deletions cut 5 bases from V and 4 bases from J, with 15 bases between. The CDR3 is 13 residues long. CDR1 DFQATT and CDR2 SNEGSKA come from the germline V gene (reference sequence). CDR3 region: CSAPRYSSYEQYF. Written as DNA, the CDR3 is TGCAGTGCTCCGAGGTACTCCTCTTACGAGCAGTACTTC.

This clonotype is judged medium-sized (0.01 to 0.1%). This chain joins TRBV12-3 or TRBV12-4 and TRBJ2-1; D is possibly TRBD1 (5 bases). The CDR3 totals 13 residues. V was cut by 7 bases and J by 4 bases, with 11 bases left in between. The DNA for the CDR3 is TGTGCCAGCATGGTGGGGCCTTACAATGAGCAGTTCTTC. Protein: CASMVGPYNEQFF.

This clonotype was counted between two and nine times. This rearrangement joins TRBV20-1 to TRBJ1-2; D is ambiguous. CDR1 and CDR2 from the germline V gene are DFQATT and SNEGSKA (reference sequence). V lost 8 bases to trimming and J lost 3 bases, with 16 bases between them. CDR3 length equals 13 residues. The chain's CDR3 is CSLSGGRDYGYTF. DNA for the CDR3: TGCAGTTTAAGTGGAGGGCGGGACTATGGCTACACCTTC.

This clonotype was seen only a few times. The V gene is TRBV6-1, the J gene TRBJ2-6; no clear D. This CDR3 contains 15 residues. Germline CDR1 MNHNS, CDR2 SASEGT. The germline V and J ends were trimmed by 7 bases and 0 bases, with 10 bases remaining between them. DNA of the CDR3: TGTGCCAGCACCGAAGGGTACTCTGGGGCCAACGTCCTGACTTTC. It is translated as CASTEGYSGANVLTF.

Only a few counts were recorded for this clonotype. V gene TRBV20-1 combines with J gene TRBJ2-1; TRBD2 agrees at 10 bases. The CDR3 covers 14 residues. The germline gives CDR1 DFQATT, CDR2 SNEGSKA (reference sequence). Losses at the gene ends were 3 bases for V and 9 bases for J; bases not matched to a gene: 8. The CDR3 DNA reads as TGCAGTGCTAGGGCTAGCGGGAGTTTTGTTGAGCAGTTCTTC. Its protein is CSARASGSFVEQFF.

In this sample, this clonotype turned up a few times. The chain links TRBV20-1 to TRBJ2-4; 8 bases agree with TRBD2. Looked up from germline, CDR1 is DFQATT and CDR2 is SNEGSKA (reference sequence). V trimming: 8 bases; J trimming: 2 bases; junction bases outside the gene matches: 5. CDR3 length equals 13 residues. CDR3 sequence reads: CSPGGVTKNIQYF. Written as DNA, the CDR3 is TGCAGTCCGGGGGGGGTAACCAAAAACATTCAGTACTTC.

The chain combines TRBV27 with TRBJ2-7, with D tentatively TRBD2 (7 bases). The CDR3 runs to 14 residues. CDR1 is MNHEY, CDR2 SMNVEV, per germline (reference sequence). The CDR3 DNA follows: TGTGCAATCGGCGGGGGCCACCCCTCCTACGAGCAGTACTTC. Amino acids: CAIGGGHPSYEQYF.